This T cell receptor (beta chain) stems from a study of blood T cells in healthy people across ages. This clonotype was counted at least ten times. The antigen remains undetermined. Study observations and caveats: Diversity of TCR beta per million T cells declined in a roughly linear way with age. Unknown donor CMV status possibly confounded expanded clonotype changes.

The total RNA that was extracted per sample amounted to at least 5 micrograms. Using a J-beta primer mix together with a sample-barcoded 5' primer, a second PCR was run for roughly 6 to 12 cycles. One entry per CDR3 protein, called by TCRdb with MiXCR from the 5' RACE reads. The data contain 1.5 million to 2 million distinct CDR3 sequences, 34% of them singletons. Germline V gives CDR1 LNHNV, CDR2 YYDKDF (reference sequence). V lost 2 bases and J lost 8, with 18 bases in between. This CDR3 has 15 amino acids. This receptor was identified in a woman aged 25-40 years in good health. This sequence joins TRBV15 and TRBJ1-2; tentative D call: TRBD1 (5 bases). The sequenced material came from blood. The CDR3 region is CATSRRSRGAEGYTF. In DNA form, the CDR3 reads TGTGCCACCAGCAGAAGGTCTCGAGGGGCGGAAGGCTACACCTTC.